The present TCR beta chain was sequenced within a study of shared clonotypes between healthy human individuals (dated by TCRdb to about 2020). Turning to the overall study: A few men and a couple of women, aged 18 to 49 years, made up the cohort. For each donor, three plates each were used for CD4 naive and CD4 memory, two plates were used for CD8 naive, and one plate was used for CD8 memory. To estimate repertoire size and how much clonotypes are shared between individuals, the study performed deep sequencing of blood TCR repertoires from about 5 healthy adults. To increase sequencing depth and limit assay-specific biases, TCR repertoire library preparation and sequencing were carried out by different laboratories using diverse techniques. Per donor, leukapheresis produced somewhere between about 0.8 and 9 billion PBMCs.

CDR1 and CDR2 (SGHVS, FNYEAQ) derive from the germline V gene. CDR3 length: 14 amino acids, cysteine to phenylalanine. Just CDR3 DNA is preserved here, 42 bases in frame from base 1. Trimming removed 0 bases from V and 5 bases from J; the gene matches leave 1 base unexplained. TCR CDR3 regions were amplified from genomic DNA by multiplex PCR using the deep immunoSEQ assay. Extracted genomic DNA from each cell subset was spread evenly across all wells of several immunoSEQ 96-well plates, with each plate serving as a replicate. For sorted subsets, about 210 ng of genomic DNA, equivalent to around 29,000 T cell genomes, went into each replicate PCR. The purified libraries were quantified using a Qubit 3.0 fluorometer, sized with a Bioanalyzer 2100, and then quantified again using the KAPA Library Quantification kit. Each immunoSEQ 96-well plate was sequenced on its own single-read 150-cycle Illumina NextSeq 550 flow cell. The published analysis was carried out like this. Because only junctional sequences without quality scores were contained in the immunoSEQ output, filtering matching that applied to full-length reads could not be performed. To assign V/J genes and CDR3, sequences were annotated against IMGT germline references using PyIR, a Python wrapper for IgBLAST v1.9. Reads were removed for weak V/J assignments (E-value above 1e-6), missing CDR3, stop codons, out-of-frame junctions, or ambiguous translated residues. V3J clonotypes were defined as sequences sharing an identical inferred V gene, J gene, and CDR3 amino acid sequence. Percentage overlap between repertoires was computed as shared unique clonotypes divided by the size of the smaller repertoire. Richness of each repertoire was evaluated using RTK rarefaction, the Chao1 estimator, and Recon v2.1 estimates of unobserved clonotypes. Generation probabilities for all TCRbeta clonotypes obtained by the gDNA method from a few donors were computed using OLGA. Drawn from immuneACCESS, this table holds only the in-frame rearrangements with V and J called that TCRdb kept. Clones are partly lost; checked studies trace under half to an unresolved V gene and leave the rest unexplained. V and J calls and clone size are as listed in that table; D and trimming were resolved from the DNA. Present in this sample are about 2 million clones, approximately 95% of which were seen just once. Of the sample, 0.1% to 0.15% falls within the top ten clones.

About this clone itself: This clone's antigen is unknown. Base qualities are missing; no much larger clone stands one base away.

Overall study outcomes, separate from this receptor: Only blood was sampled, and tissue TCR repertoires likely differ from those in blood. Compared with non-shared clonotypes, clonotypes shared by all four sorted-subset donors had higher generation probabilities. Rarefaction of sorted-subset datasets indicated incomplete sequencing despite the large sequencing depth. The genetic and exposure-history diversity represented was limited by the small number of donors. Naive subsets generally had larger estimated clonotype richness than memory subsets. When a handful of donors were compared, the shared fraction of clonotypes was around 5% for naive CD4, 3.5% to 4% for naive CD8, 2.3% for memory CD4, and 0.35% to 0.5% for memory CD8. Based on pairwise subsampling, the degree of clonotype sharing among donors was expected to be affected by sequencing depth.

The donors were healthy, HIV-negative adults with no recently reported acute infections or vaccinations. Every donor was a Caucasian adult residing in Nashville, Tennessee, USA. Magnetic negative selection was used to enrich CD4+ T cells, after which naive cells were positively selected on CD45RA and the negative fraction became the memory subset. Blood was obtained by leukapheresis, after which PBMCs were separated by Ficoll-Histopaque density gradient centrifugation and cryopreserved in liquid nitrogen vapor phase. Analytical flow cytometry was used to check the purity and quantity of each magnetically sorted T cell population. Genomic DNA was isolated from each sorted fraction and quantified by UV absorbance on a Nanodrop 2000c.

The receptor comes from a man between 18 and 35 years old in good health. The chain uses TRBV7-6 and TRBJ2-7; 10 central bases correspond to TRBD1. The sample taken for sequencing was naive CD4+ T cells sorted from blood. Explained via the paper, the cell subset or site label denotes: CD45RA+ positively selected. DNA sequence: TGTGCCAGCAGCTTAGCGACAGGGGGCAACGAGCAGTACTTC. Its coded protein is CASSLATGGNEQYF.